The T cell receptor (beta chain) under discussion was sequenced for a study of brain T cells in children with intractable seizures (dated by TCRdb to the early 2020s). Turning to the overall study: As a first screen for immune gene transcripts, resected brain tissue from a few dozen pediatric epilepsy surgery cases was run on a NanoString immunology panel. About 70% of the 12 selected surgery cases also had pre-surgery blood sequenced, which left four cases with brain tissue only.

Study-wide conclusions, independent of this receptor: Sequencing depth differed between pre- and post-surgery blood, so clones missing from the pre-surgery sample may reflect undersampling. Viral specificity was inferred solely from CDR3 sequence similarity, and the HCMV serostatus of the patients was not known.

Regarding this clone: Its specific antigen is unknown. No per-base quality is available; no much larger clone lies one base away.

The label giving this sample's time point can be read as: resected brain tissue, or blood drawn just prior to surgery. The surgery cases with the highest brain T cell transcript signatures were chosen for TCR beta chain sequencing of brain tissue, and also of blood when blood was available. Before surgery, patients had received at least one anti-epileptic drug. TCR-sequenced patients were children with drug-resistant epilepsy due to tuberous sclerosis complex, focal cortical dysplasia, Rasmussen encephalitis or hemimegalencephaly. Blood samples were drawn just before the epilepsy surgery. Bulk genomic DNA was isolated from unsorted brain tissue and whole blood using the Monarch genomic DNA purification kit. The immunoSEQ assay was applied to genomic DNA to generate the TCR beta chain sequences. The authors processed their data as follows. CDR3 sequences that did not begin with the conserved framework cysteine at position 104 were removed by hand. To get clonality, the normalized Shannon's Diversity Index was subtracted from one, giving values from 0 (maximal diversity) to 1 (oligoclonal). Chi-squared comparison-of-proportions tests were used to check whether the frequency of the same CDR3 differed between samples, for example brain versus blood. Public clonotypes were found through immuneACCESS searches, while the VDJdb browser was used to judge similarity to known antiviral clonotypes. TCRdb obtained this table from immuneACCESS and retained in-frame rearrangements with V and J assigned. These tables miss some clones; where compared with another copy, unresolved V genes account for less than half of the shortfall, and the remainder is unexplained. V and J calls and clone size are copied from that table; D and trimming were computed from the DNA. Within this sample are around 80,000 clones, with more than 75% of them counted one time only. The leading ten clones occupy 24% of the sample.

The germline V gene encodes CDR1 MNHEY and CDR2 SVGAGI. V was cut back by 7 bases and J by 4 bases, leaving a gap of 20 bases between them. From its cysteine to its phenylalanine, the CDR3 spans 15 amino acids. Of the read, only the CDR3 DNA is kept; its 45 bases are in frame from base 1. Sequencing used peripheral blood, obtained at surgery. The TCR originated in a girl aged 2 to 10 with Rasmussen encephalitis and intractable seizures. The chain was built from TRBV6-5 and TRBJ2-7, with the D assignment possibly TRBD1 or TRBD2, given 5 matching bases for each. The CDR3 is CASIQGPGSAYEQYF. The DNA is TGTGCCAGCATTCAGGGTCCGGGATCCGCGTACGAGCAGTACTTC.